Following are 30 T cell receptor beta chains from one sample sequenced in a study of T-cell reconstitution after alpha-beta-depleted transplantation in children. Unique molecular identifiers featured in how the TCRbeta library was prepared. TCRdb passed the PCR reads through MiXCR, listing each CDR3 protein once. Among a few hundred thousand distinct CDR3 sequences listed, 13% were seen once. This sample comprised PBMCs, mostly from graft donor cells, obtained 360 days after TCRalphabeta/CD19-depleted stem cell transplant. The receptors derive from a male patient between 5 and 17 years old who had a stem cell transplant for acute myeloid leukemia, so the T cells may come from the graft donor.

The J gene is TRBJ2-2, the V gene TRBV12-3 or TRBV12-4; 10 bases map to TRBD2. V shed 1 base, J shed 1 base, and the junction held 3 bases outside the gene matches. The CDR3 covers 17 residues. This CDR3 reads CASSLETSGLNTGELFF. The CDR3 DNA follows: TGTGCCAGCAGTTTAGAGACTAGCGGGTTGAACACCGGGGAGCTGTTTTTT.

Ten or more counts support this clonotype. This chain uses TRBV4-3 with TRBJ2-7, with 7 bases fitting TRBD2. The CDR3 is 17 amino acids. V was pared by 4 bases and J by 3 bases, with 15 bases of the junction left unmatched. Germline assignment: CDR1 LGHNA and CDR2 YSLEER. CDR3 nucleotides: TGCGCCAGCAGCCTAGTGGGAGGGATCCGAAACTTCTACGAGCAGTACTTC. It is translated as CASSLVGGIRNFYEQYF.

The rearrangement links TRBV28 to TRBJ1-2; D remains ambiguous. Trimming removed 7 bases from V and 2 bases from J, with 5 bases in between. Germline V gene sequence: CDR1 MDHEN, CDR2 SYDVKM. The CDR3 runs to 11 residues. CDR3 DNA sequence: TGTGCCAGCAAACAGAACTATGGCTACACCTTC. Protein: CASKQNYGYTF.

This rearrangement joins TRBV7-9 to TRBJ2-7, with a tentative D call TRBD2 (6 bases). This CDR3 region has 16 residues. CDR1 is SEHNR, CDR2 FQNEAQ, per germline (reference sequence). Trimming cost V 7 bases and J 0 bases, with 19 bases left between them. For the CDR3, the DNA is TGTGCCAGCACCGACCGTCGTAGCGGAAGCTCCTACGAGCAGTACTTC. Its protein is CASTDRRSGSSYEQYF.

The J gene is TRBJ1-5, the V gene TRBV7-2; unclear D gene. Looked up from germline, CDR1 is SGHTA and CDR2 is FQGNSA. V lost 4 bases to trimming and J lost 0 bases, with 7 bases between them. The CDR3 loop spans 14 amino acids. The CDR3 DNA reads as TGTGCCAGCAGCTCCAGGAATAGCAATCAGCCCCAGCATTTT. It yields the protein CASSSRNSNQPQHF.

The chain combines TRBV18 with TRBJ2-1; perhaps TRBD1 as D (6 bases). V dropped 1 base and J dropped 11 bases, with 12 bases sitting between them. This CDR3 contains 13 residues. Germline V lookup: CDR1 KGHSH, CDR2 LQKENI. CDR3 DNA sequence: TGTGCCAGCTCACCACAAACAGACAGGAAGCAGTTCTTC. This sequence encodes CASSPQTDRKQFF.

The table lists this clonotype with many counts. This chain joins TRBV10-2 and TRBJ2-3; 9 bases align to TRBD2. V lost 6 bases, J lost 3 bases, and 4 bases stayed unmatched. The germline V gene has CDR1 WSHSY and CDR2 SAAADI. This CDR3 has 14 amino acids. The CDR3 sequence: CASSKAGGTDTQYF. The CDR3 bases are TGCGCCAGCAGCAAAGCGGGGGGAACAGATACGCAGTATTTT.

As to this clonotype: A much bigger clone sits one base away, suggesting this may be a read error. V is TRBV20-1 and J is TRBJ2-5; D call uncertain. Per the germline V gene, CDR1 is DFQATT and CDR2 is SNEGSKA (reference sequence). The CDR3 sequence is 12 residues long. The CDR3 loop reads CSALLPSQTEYF. DNA of the CDR3: TGCAGTGCATTATTGCCGTCCCAGACCGAGTACTTC.

This clonotype was counted a few times. CDR3 coding DNA: TGTGCCAGCAGTCCCCGGAACAGGGGCAATCAGCCCCAGCATTTT. This encodes CASSPRNRGNQPQHF. The J gene is TRBJ1-5, the V gene TRBV12-3 or TRBV12-4, with D possibly being TRBD1 (6 bases). The CDR3 spans 15 residues. Trimming cost V 5 bases and J 2 bases, with 13 bases left between them.

This clonotype has a count of ten or more. The genes are TRBV20-1 and TRBJ2-7; the match to TRBD2 covers 10 bases. Per the germline V gene, CDR1 is DFQATT and CDR2 is SNEGSKA (reference sequence). The CDR3 has 15 residues. J lost 4 bases, V lost 7 bases, and 13 bases had no gene match. CDR3 in DNA: TGCAGTGTTTCGGGACTAGCGAGAGCACGGTACGAGCAGTACTTC. Amino acids: CSVSGLARARYEQYF.

The chain combines TRBV11-2 with TRBJ2-7, with D hard to call. Germline assignment: CDR1 SGHAT and CDR2 FQNNGV. The CDR3 totals 14 residues. With 3 bases removed from V and 0 bases from J, the gap between germline ends came to 9 bases. For the CDR3, the DNA is TGTGCCAGCAGCTTCTCGCTAGTCTCCTACGAGCAGTACTTC. It codes for CASSFSLVSYEQYF.

By its share, this clonotype is medium-sized. V gene TRBV5-1 combines with J gene TRBJ2-1; TRBD2 might be the D (6 bases). Per the germline V gene, CDR1 is SGHRS and CDR2 is YFSETQ. CDR3 length: 15 amino acids. Trimming stripped 5 bases from V and 2 bases from J, with 14 bases between. The CDR3 DNA sequence: TGCGCCAGCAGGTCCGGGGGTCAGGCCTACAATGAGCAGTTCTTC. Translating it yields CASRSGGQAYNEQFF.

The rearrangement links TRBV12-5 to TRBJ2-7; no definite D call. Germline CDR1 reads LGHNT; CDR2 reads FRNRAP. There are 12 residues in the CDR3. V lost 3 bases and J 5 bases, leaving 8 bases between the germline ends. The CDR3 nucleotides read TGTGCTAGTGGTTTCACAGAGAACGAGCAGTACTTC. The encoded protein is CASGFTENEQYF.

This clonotype has more than one count but fewer than ten. It is likely a read error, because the conserved phenylalanine at the end of the CDR3 is missing. The DNA is left out, because the CDR3 cannot be placed on it with certainty; the CDR3 is given as TCRdb lists it. The chain links TRBV7-9 to TRBJ1-2; TRBD1 reflects the table's D call only, with no check against the DNA. The CDR3 comprises 12 residues, both ends counted. Per germline, CDR1 SEHNR and CDR2 FQNEAQ (reference sequence). CDR3 protein: CASSLSGTGVNL.

In its sample, this clonotype was seen a few times. The chain combines TRBV7-2 with TRBJ2-5, with a tentative D call TRBD1 (5 bases). Trimming removed 3 bases at V and 2 bases at J, with 13 bases between. Germline loops: CDR1 SGHTA, CDR2 FQGNSA. The CDR3 sequence is 15 residues long. The CDR3 region has the DNA TGTGCCAGCAGCTTGATAGGGGCTACACAAGAGACCCAGTACTTC. It is translated as CASSLIGATQETQYF.

The chain carries TRBV23-1 and TRBJ2-7, with a weak D call TRBD1 (6 bases). TRBV23-1 falls under the ORF class, with uncertain function. The V end was cut by 2 bases, the J end by 5 bases, with 10 bases between. This CDR3 spans 13 amino acids. The CDR3 nucleotides read TGCGCCAGCAGTCAACCCCAGGGGAACGAGCAGTACTTC. Encoded protein: CASSQPQGNEQYF.

The rearrangement uses TRBV6-1 and TRBJ1-6, with 7 positions matching TRBD1. The CDR3 totals 14 residues. Germline CDR1 is MNHNS and CDR2 is SASEGT. The ends lost 10 bases at V and 7 bases at J; junction bases unmatched: 10. Here the CDR3 DNA reads TGTGCCAACCGCGGACAGGCAAAGAATTCACCCCTCCACTTT. It codes for CANRGQAKNSPLHF.

The chain recombines TRBV5-1 with TRBJ2-7; 7 bases fit TRBD1. The CDR3 spans 15 residues. V trimming: 0 bases; J trimming: 3 bases; junction bases outside the gene matches: 6. CDR1 SGHRS and CDR2 YFSETQ come from the germline V gene. This CDR3 reads CASSLDGTAIYEQYF. CDR3 DNA: TGCGCCAGCAGCTTGGATGGGACAGCGATCTACGAGCAGTACTTC.

V usage is TRBV7-4 and J usage is TRBJ2-1; TRBD1 is a possible D gene (6 bases). CDR1 and CDR2 (germline): SGHVT, SQSDAQ. The CDR3 totals 17 residues. Trimming removed 0 bases from V and 0 bases from J, with 12 bases in between. CDR3 loop: CASSLATTGSSYNEQFF. The CDR3 bases are TGTGCCAGCAGCTTAGCCACCACAGGGAGCTCCTACAATGAGCAGTTCTTC.

The chain couples TRBV27 to TRBJ2-3, with 7 bases aligning to TRBD2. The trim removed 10 bases at V and 4 bases at J, leaving 8 bases unmatched. The CDR3 loop spans 13 amino acids. Germline values: CDR1 MNHEY, CDR2 SMNVEV (reference sequence). This CDR3 reads CATREGRPDTQYF. The DNA for the CDR3 is TGTGCCACGAGGGAGGGCCGGCCAGATACGCAGTATTTT.

In this sample, this clonotype turned up a few times. In DNA, the CDR3 is TGTGCCAGCAGTTTAGATACTAGCGGGCCTAGCACAGATACGCAGTATTTT. It yields the protein CASSLDTSGPSTDTQYF. The chain is built from TRBV28 and TRBJ2-3, with TRBD2 identical over 9 bases. The CDR3 is 17 residues long. Trimming removed 2 bases from V and 0 bases from J; junction bases left unmatched: 6. The germline V gene has CDR1 MDHEN and CDR2 SYDVKM.

The gene calls are TRBV28 and TRBJ2-3, with D perhaps matching TRBD1 or TRBD2 (6 bases each). This CDR3 contains 15 residues. The V and J ends lost 3 bases and 0 bases respectively, with 10 bases between them. CDR1 is MDHEN, CDR2 SYDVKM, per germline. CDR3 sequence (DNA): TGTGCCAGCAGTTTGCCGGGGGCTAGCACAGATACGCAGTATTTT. Residues: CASSLPGASTDTQYF.

The V call is TRBV27, the J call TRBJ2-7; D could derive from TRBD1 or TRBD2 (5 bases each). Germline V gene sequence: CDR1 MNHEY, CDR2 SMNVEV (reference sequence). The CDR3 is 14 residues long. V was trimmed by 5 bases and J by 4 bases, leaving 15 bases between them. CDR3 bases: TGTGCCAGCAGTGAATGGGGGTTGGGGTACGAGCAGTACTTC. It is translated as CASSEWGLGYEQYF.

This clonotype was observed a few times. The CDR3 DNA reads TGCAGCGCCGGACGGGTAGCGGGAGAGAGGGACGAGCAGTACTTC. Residues: CSAGRVAGERDEQYF. The V gene is TRBV29-1, the J gene TRBJ2-7; 9 nucleotides match TRBD2. V was clipped by 7 bases and J by 5 bases; unmatched bases: 15. Germline V CDR1 and CDR2: SQVTM, ANQGSEA. The CDR3 covers 15 residues.

This clonotype was observed a few times. This chain links TRBV28 with TRBJ1-1; 9 nucleotides agree with TRBD1. Trimming at V came to 11 bases and at J to 10 bases, leaving 11 bases not matched to a gene. Looked up from germline, CDR1 is MDHEN and CDR2 is SYDVKM. The CDR3 length is 12 residues. The CDR3 reads CAARTGVEGAFF. CDR3 nucleotides: TGTGCCGCCCGGACAGGGGTGGAGGGAGCTTTCTTT.

The chain carries TRBV6-2 or TRBV6-3 and TRBJ2-1, with D perhaps TRBD2 (5 bases). Germline V gene data show CDR1 as MNHEY and CDR2 as SVGEGT. CDR3 length: 16 residues. V lost 2 bases to trimming and J lost 5 bases, with 16 bases between them. The CDR3: CASSYLAGLGHNEQFF. The CDR3 DNA is TGTGCCAGCAGTTACCTAGCTGGGTTAGGCCACAATGAGCAGTTCTTC.

V gene TRBV12-3 or TRBV12-4 combines with J gene TRBJ1-5; the match to TRBD1 covers 9 bases. The CDR3 runs to 14 residues. Germline trimming cut 6 bases from V and 5 bases from J; bases unmatched to any gene: 5. The CDR3 coding sequence is TGTGCCAGCAGCCGGACAGGGGTTGATCAGCCCCAGCATTTT. Translating it yields CASSRTGVDQPQHF.

This clonotype appeared a few times. V is TRBV7-9 and J is TRBJ2-2; D gene unclear. V lost 0 bases to trimming and J lost 6 bases, with 5 bases between them. The CDR3 sequence is 13 residues long. The germline V gene encodes CDR1 SEHNR and CDR2 FQNEAQ (reference sequence). This CDR3 reads CASSLAVPGELFF. The CDR3 coding sequence is TGTGCCAGCAGCTTAGCGGTGCCCGGGGAGCTGTTTTTT.

This clonotype occurred a few times. The V and J genes are TRBV19 and TRBJ2-5; D remains ambiguous. The CDR3 covers 13 residues. Germline V gene data show CDR1 as LNHDA and CDR2 as SQIVND (reference sequence). The V end was cut by 9 bases, the J end by 0 bases, with 11 bases between. The CDR3 loop is CASHPANQETQYF. The CDR3 bases are TGTGCCAGCCATCCAGCGAACCAAGAGACCCAGTACTTC. Together with reference TRBV19 and TRBJ2-5, the CDR3 gives the full variable domain: DGGITQSPKYLFRKEGQNVTLSCEQNLNHDAMYWYRQDPGQGLRLIYYSQIVNDFQKGDIAEGYSVSREKKESFPLTVTSAQKNPTAFYLCASHPANQETQYFGPGTRLLVL.

This clonotype was recorded many times. V usage is TRBV4-3 and J usage is TRBJ2-7; 11 bases map to TRBD2. This CDR3 comprises 15 residues. V trimming: 4 bases; J trimming: 3 bases; junction bases outside the gene matches: 5. CDR1 and CDR2 from the germline V gene are LGHNA and YSLEER. The DNA for the CDR3 is TGCGCCAGCAGCCCCGGGACTAGCGGTATCTACGAGCAGTACTTC. It encodes CASSPGTSGIYEQYF.